This paragraph reports one T cell receptor beta chain. The sample is drawn from a study of blood T cell repertoires in COVID-19. Background on the study: There were acute and convalescent COVID-19 samples, and they came from the United States, Italy and Spain. T cells, B-cell-depleted T cells, or PBMCs provided the cDNA or gDNA that served as material.

J gave up 0 bases and V 3 bases, and 9 bases lay outside the gene matches. The CDR3 is 16 amino acids. Germline lookup yields CDR1 SQVTM and CDR2 ANQGSEA. Original data processing: Estimation of nucleated cell counts was performed using reference gene primer amplification. Sequenced by immunoSEQ multiplex PCR; TCRdb stores in-frame clones only, minus some. For V, J and clone size, that table is used; D and trimming come from the DNA. Of about 24,000 clones detected, around four fifths appear once; the ten largest clones hold about 8.6%. The specimen was peripheral blood. The rearrangement links TRBV29-1 to TRBJ1-2, with 8 bases lining up with TRBD1. This sequence originates from a human donor in a cohort sampled during active COVID-19. Written as DNA, the CDR3 is TGCAGCGTTGATATACAGGGGGTAGTGTCTAACTATGGCTACACCTTC. It translates to CSVDIQGVVSNYGYTF.